One T cell receptor (beta chain) is described in this entry. Antigen specificity is unknown. Assay used: immunoSEQ multiplex PCR; TCRdb lists only in-frame clones, some missing. The sample includes around 690,000 clones, roughly 91% of them seen just once. What CD8 memory combined were CD45RO+ cells and CCR7-negative CD45RA+ TemRA cells. CDR1 is MGHRA, CDR2 YSYEKL, per germline. This CDR3 is 14 amino acids long. The V segment lost 1 base and the J segment 6 bases; nucleotides outside the gene matches: 6. This entry comes from a study of shared clonotypes between healthy human individuals. Study-wide points: In contrast to clonotypes shared by all four donors, non-shared clonotypes had lower generation probabilities.

The sample comprised memory CD8+ T cells from PBMCs. Subset specified: CD45RO+ cells pooled with CCR7-negative TemRA cells. The chain uses TRBV4-1 and TRBJ2-7; 7 bases are a match to TRBD1. This sequence was found in a man younger than 30 in good health. Some clones in this sample may be carry-over from other donors' samples. The CDR3 protein is CASSQVTGVGEQYF. The CDR3 region has the DNA TGCGCCAGCAGCCAAGTTACAGGGGTGGGCGAGCAGTACTTC.